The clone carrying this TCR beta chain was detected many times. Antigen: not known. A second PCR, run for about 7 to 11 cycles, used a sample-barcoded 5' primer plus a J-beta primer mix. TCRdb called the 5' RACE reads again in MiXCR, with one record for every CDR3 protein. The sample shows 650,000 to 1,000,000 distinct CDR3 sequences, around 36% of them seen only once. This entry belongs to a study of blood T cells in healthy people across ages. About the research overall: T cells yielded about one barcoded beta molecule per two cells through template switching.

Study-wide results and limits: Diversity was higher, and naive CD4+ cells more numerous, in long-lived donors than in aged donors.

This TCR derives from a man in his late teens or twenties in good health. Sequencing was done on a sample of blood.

CDR3 bases: TGCAGTGCTAGAGAGTATACAGGGCTCCTCTCCTACGAGCAGTACTTC. Translating gives CSAREYTGLLSYEQYF. V gene TRBV20-1 combines with J gene TRBJ2-7; the D gene is possibly TRBD1 (6 bases). V lost 0 bases to trimming and J lost 0 bases, with 15 bases between them. The germline CDR1 and CDR2 sequences are DFQATT and SNEGSKA (reference sequence). This CDR3 comprises 16 residues.